This T cell receptor beta chain is from a study of OX40 agonist ivuxolimab in advanced cancers. About the research overall: Patients were given ivuxolimab, an antibody that agonizes OX40 (CD134). Partial response was recorded in three patients: one hepatocellular carcinoma and two cutaneous melanoma cases.

Repertoires were generated with immunoSEQ multiplex PCR, while TCRdb's copy carries only in-frame clones and drops some. The sample carries tens of thousands of clones, 75% to 85% recorded once. The CDR3 extends over 13 amino acids. Between the trimmed V and J ends, which lost 0 bases and 6 bases, there was a span of 3 bases. Per the germline V gene, CDR1 is MRHNA and CDR2 is SNTAGT. The source material was CD4+ or CD8+ T cells sorted from blood, sampled in a trial of the OX40 agonist ivuxolimab. J is TRBJ1-6 and V is TRBV6-4, with D unresolved. The sequence was obtained from an adult with an advanced solid tumor such as melanoma, head and neck, liver or kidney cancer. CDR3 loop: CASSDSFNSPLHF. In DNA, the CDR3 is TGTGCCAGCAGTGACTCGTTTAATTCACCCCTCCACTTT.